The rows below give T cell receptor beta chains drawn from one sample of a study of blood T cells in healthy people across ages. Via MiXCR, TCRdb re-called the 5' RACE reads, giving one row per CDR3 protein. The table records roughly 1,500,000 distinct CDR3 sequences, around two fifths of them present only once. Material for sequencing was blood. The receptors come from a woman between 18 and 29 years old in good health. Both conserved end residues are part of each CDR3. A D gene is named only where the DNA matches it firmly. Clone sizes are given selectively: once, few, many, or a class where the clone is expanded.

>TRBJ2-3|TRBV6-1|TRBD2|once
TGTGCCAGCACCCCCAGCGGGATGTCGACAGATACGCAGTATTTT
CASTPSGMSTDTQYF
>TRBJ2-7|TRBV12-3/TRBV12-4|TRBD2|few
TGTGCCACAGCGGGGGGTCCCTCCTACAATGAGCAGTACTTC
CATAGGPSYNEQYF
>TRBJ2-7|TRBV6-2/TRBV6-3|.|.
TGTGCCAGCAGTTACGGCAGCCACTACGAGCAGTACTTC
CASSYGSHYEQYF
>TRBJ1-1|TRBV20-1|.|.
TGCAGTGCCCAAGGACAGAACATGAACACTGAAGCTTTCTTT
CSAQGQNMNTEAFF
>TRBJ2-3|TRBV18|.|few
TGTGCCAGCTCACCACCGGGACAAGGCACAGATACGCAGTATTTT
CASSPPGQGTDTQYF
>TRBJ1-1|TRBV12-3/TRBV12-4|.|.
TGTGCCAGCAGTTTGACACAGAACACTGAAGCTTTCTTT
CASSLTQNTEAFF
>TRBJ2-7|TRBV20-1|TRBD2|many
TGCAGTGCCCCCGAGCGGGGAACCTACGAGCAGTACTTC
CSAPERGTYEQYF
>TRBJ2-7|TRBV5-1|.|few
TGCGCCAGCAGCTTGGACAGCTTTAGCTACGAGCAGTACTTC
CASSLDSFSYEQYF
>TRBJ2-3|TRBV6-4|.|.
TGTGCCAGCAGTGAAGGAGGGGGCGGAGATACGCAGTATTTT
CASSEGGGGDTQYF
>TRBJ2-4|TRBV2|.|few
TGTGCCAGCAGTGATTGGGCCGATAACAACATTCAGTACTTC
CASSDWADNNIQYF
>TRBJ2-7|TRBV2|.|.
TGTGCCAGCGGAGGGGCCGTAACCTACGAGCAGTACTTC
CASGGAVTYEQYF
>TRBJ1-1|TRBV12-5|.|.
TGTGCTACCTTAAGTAGGGACACTGAAGCTTTCTTT
CATLSRDTEAFF
>TRBJ2-1|TRBV18|.|.
TGTGCCAGCTCACCGACGGGGACCATCCGGGTACATGAGCAGTTCTTC
CASSPTGTIRVHEQFF
>TRBJ1-2|TRBV29-1|TRBD1|.
TGCAGCGTTGATTTAGGACAGGGGGCTGAGGGCTACACCTTC
CSVDLGQGAEGYTF
>TRBJ2-6|TRBV20-1|.|once
TGCAGTGCTAGAGACGGAAAGACTAGTTCGGCGGGGGCCAACGTCCTGACTTTC
CSARDGKTSSAGANVLTF
>TRBJ1-1|TRBV29-1|.|.
TGCAGCGTTGACAGTCGCTTCAACACTGAAGCTTTCTTT
CSVDSRFNTEAFF
>TRBJ1-1|TRBV5-1|.|few
TGCGCCAGCAGCTCCCCTGACAGCCGGAACACTGAAGCTTTCTTT
CASSSPDSRNTEAFF
>TRBJ2-5|TRBV25-1|TRBD1|.
TGTGCCAGCAGTGAAGGGGCAGGGGGCTATGAAGAGACCCAGTACTTC
CASSEGAGGYEETQYF
>TRBJ1-2|TRBV12-3/TRBV12-4|.|.
TGTGCCAGCAGTTTAGGGACCCTAGGGGCCTATGGCTACACCTTC
CASSLGTLGAYGYTF
>TRBJ2-3|TRBV12-3/TRBV12-4|TRBD2|.
TGTGCCAGCACCCCCACCGGCGGCGCGGGGGGGCAGTTTGAGGGAGATACGCAGTATTTT
CASTPTGGAGGQFEGDTQYF
>TRBJ1-3|TRBV29-1|TRBD1|.
TGCAGCGTTTCCGGGCTACAGGGGACTGGAAACACCATATATTTT
CSVSGLQGTGNTIYF
>TRBJ1-5|TRBV18|.|.
TGTGCCAGCTCTGGGGCGGGGGGGCCAAATCAGCCCCAGCATTTT
CASSGAGGPNQPQHF
>TRBJ2-1|TRBV5-5|TRBD2|few
TGTGCCAGCAGCGCGACTAGCGGGAGGGCCCAATACAATGAGCAGTTCTTC
CASSATSGRAQYNEQFF
>TRBJ2-5|TRBV5-4|TRBD1|.
TGTGCCAGCAGCCCCGACCTTTGGGACAGACAAGAGACCCAGTACTTC
CASSPDLWDRQETQYF
>TRBJ2-7|TRBV7-2|.|.
TGTGCCAGCAGCTTAGGGGGGGTAGGGCGTACCTCCTACGAGCAGTACTTC
CASSLGGVGRTSYEQYF
>TRBJ1-4|TRBV5-6|.|once
TGTGCCAGCAGCTTTGCTCAGGGGAGTAATGAAAAACTGTTTTTT
CASSFAQGSNEKLFF
>TRBJ1-2|TRBV9|.|few
TGTGCCAGCAGCGTAGGGATCTCCGACGGGGGCTACACCTTC
CASSVGISDGGYTF
>TRBJ2-7|TRBV27|.|few
TGTGCCAGCAGTGTAGGGGCAGTTCCCTCCGAGCAGTACTTC
CASSVGAVPSEQYF
>TRBJ1-1|TRBV7-9|.|once
TGTGCCAGCAGCCCAAATTCGGGGGTGAACACTGAAGCTTTCTTT
CASSPNSGVNTEAFF
>TRBJ2-7|TRBV20-1|.|.
TGCAGTGCTGGAAGCGTCCTGGCAGGGGTTTACGAGCAGTACTTC
CSAGSVLAGVYEQYF
>TRBJ1-6|TRBV18|.|.
TGTGCCAGCTCACCATTGACAGGAGATTCACCCCTCCACTTT
CASSPLTGDSPLHF
>TRBJ2-5|TRBV20-1|TRBD2|.
TGCAGTGCTAGTTTATGGGCTAGCGGGATCCAAGAGACCCAGTACTTC
CSASLWASGIQETQYF
>TRBJ1-2|TRBV27|TRBD1|few
TGTGCCAGTAGTAACAACATTCGAGGACAGGGACGGGTCTATGGCTACACCTTC
CASSNNIRGQGRVYGYTF
>TRBJ1-2|TRBV6-5|TRBD1|once
TGTGCCAGCAGTGTTACCGGACAGGTCTGTGGCTACACCTTC
CASSVTGQVCGYTF
>TRBJ2-6|TRBV3-1|TRBD2|few
TGTGCCAGCAGCCGTAAAGCGGGGGCTGGGGCCAACGTCCTGACTTTC
CASSRKAGAGANVLTF
>TRBJ2-1|TRBV6-5|.|few
TGTGCCAGCACCAACTCGGGCAGATCCAATGAGCAGTTCTTC
CASTNSGRSNEQFF
>TRBJ2-7|TRBV29-1|.|few
TGCAGCGTTGATGCGGGGACCGACGAGCAGTACTTC
CSVDAGTDEQYF
>TRBJ2-5|TRBV29-1|TRBD1|.
TGCAGCGCCCATTGGGGGACAGCCCGCCAAGAGACCCAGTACTTC
CSAHWGTARQETQYF
>TRBJ2-5|TRBV21-1|.|few
TGTGCCAGCAGCAAAGGCCACAGACACGAGGCAGGTGTGGACCAAGAGACCCAGTACTTC
CASSKGHRHEAGVDQETQYF
>TRBJ1-2|TRBV27|.|few
TGTGCCAGCAGTCGAGGGGACGGAGTATATGGCTACACCTTC
CASSRGDGVYGYTF
>TRBJ2-1|TRBV29-1|.|.
TGCAGCGTTTGGGACGGTCACAATGAGGAGTTCTTC
CSVWDGHNEEFF
>TRBJ2-1|TRBV2|TRBD2|few
TGTGCCAGCAGTGATCACTCCGGGACTACCTACAATGAGCAGTTCTTC
CASSDHSGTTYNEQFF
>TRBJ2-7|TRBV12-3/TRBV12-4|TRBD2|.
TGTGCCAGCAGTTTATCGGGGGGGATCTACGAGCAGTACTTC
CASSLSGGIYEQYF
>TRBJ2-3|TRBV27|.|.
TGTGCCAGCAGTTTATCGAAGATAGATACGCAGTATTTT
CASSLSKIDTQYF
>TRBJ2-1|TRBV6-1|.|few
TGTGCCAGCCTCCTCTCCTACAATGAGCAGTTCTTC
CASLLSYNEQFF
>TRBJ2-7|TRBV20-1|.|few
TGCAGTGACCAAAAAAGGGGCTACGAGCAGTACTTC
CSDQKRGYEQYF
>TRBJ1-2|TRBV6-6|.|.
TGTGCCAGCGACGGTAACTATGGCTACACCTTC
CASDGNYGYTF
>TRBJ1-1|TRBV10-3|.|few
TGTGCCATCAGTGATGGGCTGAACACTGAAGCTTTCTTT
CAISDGLNTEAFF
>TRBJ1-1|TRBV12-3/TRBV12-4|TRBD1|.
TGTGCCAGCAGCGCGGACAGGCGGAACACTGAAGCTTTCTTT
CASSADRRNTEAFF
>TRBJ1-4|TRBV25-1|TRBD1|.
TGTGCCAGCAGTGAGGGGGGACAGGATGGAAAACTGTTTTTT
CASSEGGQDGKLFF